This entry lists 32 T cell receptor beta chains sequenced from one sample in a study of T cells after yellow fever vaccination. MiXCR, applied by TCRdb to the 5' RACE reads, yields one record per CDR3 protein. This repertoire shows 230,000 or so distinct CDR3 sequences, roughly 3.5% found once; its top ten account for 19%. Here the sequenced sample was PBMCs, taken 15 days after the yellow fever booster vaccination. Receptors were obtained from a man between 18 and 29 years old who received the YFV17D yellow fever vaccine.

This clonotype was detected ten times or more. The chain couples TRBV5-4 to TRBJ2-3; TRBD2 matches 8 bases. Germline V gene sequence: CDR1 SGHNT, CDR2 YYREEE (reference sequence). V lost 6 bases, J lost 6 bases, and 12 bases stayed unmatched. This CDR3 comprises 15 residues. CDR3 protein: CASKPAGVLTDTQYF. The DNA for the CDR3 is TGTGCCAGCAAACCAGCGGGGGTCCTCACTGATACGCAGTATTTT.

This clonotype was seen ten or more times. This chain joins TRBV3-1 and TRBJ2-5; TRBD2 agrees at 9 bases. The CDR3 consists of 16 residues. The trim removed 1 base at V and 3 bases at J, leaving 6 bases unmatched. Germline lookup yields CDR1 LGHDT and CDR2 YNNKEL (reference sequence). The CDR3 bases are TGTGCCAGCAGCCAAGGATTTAGCGGGGGAGAAGAGACCCAGTACTTC. Its protein product is CASSQGFSGGEETQYF.

V usage is TRBV6-5 and J usage is TRBJ1-1, with a possible D match to TRBD1 (5 bases). This CDR3 is 16 amino acids long. Germline CDR1 MNHEY, CDR2 SVGAGI. The germline V and J ends were trimmed by 6 bases and 4 bases, with 21 bases remaining between them. The CDR3: CASSFRATGVVTEAFF. CDR3 nucleotide sequence: TGTGCCAGCAGCTTCCGAGCCACAGGCGTAGTCACTGAAGCTTTCTTT.

The sample holds many counts of this clonotype. This chain links TRBV29-1 with TRBJ2-3, with 8 bases fitting TRBD2. This CDR3 comprises 13 residues. V trimming: 6 bases; J trimming: 3 bases; junction bases outside the gene matches: 5. The germline V gene has CDR1 SQVTM and CDR2 ANQGSEA. The CDR3 nucleotides read TGCAGCGTCGTCGGGGGGGGGACAGATACGCAGTATTTT. It is translated as CSVVGGGTDTQYF.

As regards this clonotype: A single base separates this from a much larger clone, so it may be a read error. The rearrangement links TRBV9 to TRBJ2-4, with unresolved D. The CDR3 runs 14 residues. CDR1 SGDLS and CDR2 YYNGEE come from the germline V gene. Trimming left V 3 bases short and J 5 bases short, with 12 bases between. CDR3: CASSGGPIQNIQYF. The DNA of the CDR3 is TGTGCCAGCAGCGGAGGCCCTATACAAAACATTCAGTACTTC.

This clonotype has a count of ten or more. The chain combines TRBV30 with TRBJ2-4; TRBD2 might be the D (6 bases). The V gene's germline CDR1 is GTSNPN and CDR2 SVGIG (reference sequence). V was shortened by 3 bases and J by 8 bases, with 17 bases between the two germline ends. The CDR3 consists of 14 residues. CDR3 region: CAWSPGDPEDIQYF. CDR3 DNA: TGTGCCTGGAGCCCGGGAGACCCCGAGGACATTCAGTACTTC. The whole variable domain, remainder taken from reference TRBV30 and TRBJ2-4, is SQTIHQWPATLVQPVGSPLSLECTVEGTSNPNLYWYRQAAGRGLQLLFYSVGIGQISSEVPQNLSASRPQDRQFILSSKKLLLSDSGFYLCAWSPGDPEDIQYFGAGTRLSVL.

At least ten counts were recorded for this clonotype. The rearrangement links TRBV25-1 to TRBJ2-7; 10 bases map to TRBD1. CDR1 is MGHDK and CDR2 is SYGVNS in the germline V gene. J gave up 3 bases and V 4 bases, and 0 bases lay outside the gene matches. The CDR3 runs 13 residues. CDR3 sequence reads: CASSGTGGYEQYV. Written as DNA, the CDR3 is TGTGCCAGCAGTGGGACAGGGGGCTACGAGCAGTACGTC.

This clonotype was seen many times. V and J are TRBV25-1 and TRBJ2-3; 7 bases are a match to TRBD2. This CDR3 has 15 amino acids. The J segment lost 1 base and the V segment lost 0 bases, leaving 1 base of the junction unmatched. The V gene's germline CDR1 is MGHDK and CDR2 SYGVNS. The CDR3, as DNA: TGTGCCAGCAGTGAATATGCGGGGGGCACAGATACGCAGTATTTT. This encodes CASSEYAGGTDTQYF.

This clonotype was counted many times. CDR3 amino acids: CASSDQGNTEAFF. The CDR3 bases are TGCGCCAGCAGTGATCAGGGGAACACTGAAGCTTTCTTT. This chain joins TRBV5-1 and TRBJ1-1; possibly TRBD1 for D (5 bases). CDR1 and CDR2 (germline): SGHRS, YFSETQ. V gave up 5 bases and J gave up 1 base, with 9 bases separating them. This CDR3 has 13 residues.

The chain joins TRBV12-3 or TRBV12-4 to TRBJ2-5; D may be TRBD2 (5 bases). This CDR3 region has 13 residues. V lost 6 bases and J lost 4, with 12 bases in between. The DNA of the CDR3 is TGTGCCAGCAGGTCAGCGGCCGGAGAGACCCAGTACTTC. Its protein product is CASRSAAGETQYF.

This clonotype occurred many times. The chain joins TRBV5-1 to TRBJ2-1, with D possibly matching TRBD2 (6 bases). The V end lost 3 bases, the J end lost 0 bases, and 19 bases lay between the germline ends. This CDR3 is 18 amino acids long. Germline-derived CDR1 and CDR2 are SGHRS and YFSETQ. The CDR3 protein is CASSSAGGPPSSYNEQFF. In DNA, the CDR3 is TGCGCCAGCAGCTCCGCCGGGGGACCGCCGAGCTCCTACAATGAGCAGTTCTTC.

This clonotype was seen ten or more times. CDR3 DNA: TGTGCCAGCAGCTTACCGGGGCAATACGCGAGGCAGTACTTC. Protein sequence: CASSLPGQYARQYF. The chain employs TRBV7-2 and TRBJ2-7; D is tentatively TRBD1 or TRBD2 (5 bases each). This CDR3 has 14 residues. Deletions cut 2 bases from V and 9 bases from J, with 17 bases between. Germline V gene data show CDR1 as SGHTA and CDR2 as FQGNSA.

This clonotype has ten or more counts. The chain is built from TRBV9 and TRBJ2-7; possible D gene TRBD2, 5 bases. Germline CDR1 reads SGDLS; CDR2 reads YYNGEE. The CDR3 loop spans 13 amino acids. V dropped 2 bases and J dropped 7 bases, with 13 bases sitting between them. The DNA of the CDR3 is TGTGCCAGCAGCGTGTACGGTACGGGGGAGCAGTACTTC. Translation gives CASSVYGTGEQYF.

This clonotype has at least ten counts. The chain couples TRBV18 to TRBJ1-1, with D perhaps matching TRBD1 (6 bases). The V end lost 0 bases, the J end lost 4 bases, and 15 bases lay between the germline ends. Germline V CDR1 and CDR2: KGHSH, LQKENI. This CDR3 is 16 amino acids long. In DNA form, the CDR3 reads TGTGCCAGCTCACCACCCACCGGGGGGGCCAGCACTGAAGCTTTCTTT. Residues: CASSPPTGGASTEAFF.

This clonotype was picked up many times. The rearrangement links TRBV6-2 or TRBV6-3 to TRBJ1-5; D gene unclear. From germline, CDR1 is MNHEY and CDR2 SVGEGT. Trimming left V 8 bases short and J 4 bases short, with 9 bases between. This CDR3 has 12 amino acids. CDR3 loop: CASQLWNQPQHF. CDR3 DNA: TGTGCCAGCCAACTATGGAATCAGCCCCAGCATTTT.

A remark on this clonotype: A read error may explain this, as a much larger clone is one base away. This chain uses TRBV20-1 with TRBJ2-2, with TRBD1 as a possible D gene (5 bases). The CDR3 is 14 amino acids. Germline values: CDR1 DFQATT, CDR2 SNEGSKA (reference sequence). The CDR3 region is CSARGQGVTVELFF. CDR3 in DNA: TGCAGTGCTAGAGGGCAGGGTGTCACCGTGGAGCTGTTTTTT.

As concerns this clonotype: This may arise from a read error, as a much more abundant clone is one base away. The chain links TRBV11-2 to TRBJ1-5; D unclear. V gave up 5 bases and J gave up 6 bases, with 11 bases separating them. The germline V gene encodes CDR1 SGHAT and CDR2 FQNNGV. The CDR3 runs to 13 residues. CDR3 nucleotides: TGTGCCAGCAGCCCCGATGGGAGTCAGCCCCAGCATTTT. Translated, it gives CASSPDGSQPQHF.

Turning to this clonotype: A read error may explain this, as a much larger clone is one base away. The genes are TRBV14 and TRBJ2-7; D tentatively fits TRBD1 or TRBD2 (5 bases each). The V end lost 5 bases, the J end lost 6 bases, and 20 bases lay between the germline ends. CDR3 length: 15 amino acids. Germline V CDR1 and CDR2: SGHDN, FVKESK. This CDR3 reads CASSAPGTGTFEQYF. In nucleotides, the CDR3 is TGTGCCAGCAGCGCTCCGGGTACGGGGACCTTCGAGCAGTACTTC. Full variable domain (outside the CDR3, taken from reference TRBV14 and TRBJ2-7): EAGVTQFPSHSVIEKGQTVTLRCDPISGHDNLYWYRRVMGKEIKFLLHFVKESKQDESGMPNNRFLAERTGGTYSTLKVQPAELEDSGVYFCASSAPGTGTFEQYFGPGTRLTVT.

The sample holds a few counts of this clonotype. V usage is TRBV12-3 or TRBV12-4 and J usage is TRBJ2-1; 7 bases are a match to TRBD1. The CDR3 covers 13 residues. The junction had 13 bases not matched to a gene; V was cut back by 5 bases and J by 15 bases. The CDR3 DNA sequence: TGTGCCAGCAGTCGGGACAGCCTCCAATCTCGGTTCTTC. Translating gives CASSRDSLQSRFF.

This clonotype has ten or more counts. The J gene is TRBJ2-2, the V gene TRBV7-2, with unresolved D. The CDR3 contains 16 residues. CDR1 is SGHTA, CDR2 FQGNSA, per germline. Trimming removed 2 bases at V and 4 bases at J, with 14 bases between. CDR3 in amino acids: CASSLKPGSVTGELFF. CDR3 coding DNA: TGTGCCAGCAGCTTAAAGCCCGGCTCGGTCACCGGGGAGCTGTTTTTT.

This clonotype was detected many times. V usage is TRBV29-1 and J usage is TRBJ2-5, with TRBD1 matching over 8 bases. Germline V gene lookup returns CDR1 SQVTM and CDR2 ANQGSEA. This CDR3 comprises 12 residues. The ends lost 6 bases at V and 7 bases at J; junction bases unmatched: 7. CDR3 protein: CSVLTGVGTQYF. CDR3 coding DNA: TGCAGCGTACTGACAGGGGTTGGGACCCAGTACTTC.

There are many counts of this clonotype. At one of its ends the junction is not consistent with the germline gene, which may arise from a read error. The gene calls are TRBV5-1 and TRBJ2-6; tentatively, D is TRBD1 (6 bases). In germline, CDR1 is SGHRS, CDR2 YFSETQ. The CDR3 has 15 amino acids. In nucleotides, the CDR3 is TGTGCCAGCAGCCTACAGGGCTCTGGGGCCAACGTCCTGACTTTC. Amino acid sequence: CASSLQGSGANVLTF. The full variable domain, with the rest looked up from reference TRBV5-1 and TRBJ2-6, is KAGVTQTPRYLIKTRGQQVTLSCSPISGHRSVSWYQQTPGQGLQFLFEYFSETQRNKGNFPGRFSGRQFSNSRSEMNVSTLELGDSALYLCASSLQGSGANVLTFGAGSRLTVL.

This clonotype was seen at least ten times. The chain is built from TRBV2 and TRBJ2-7; D not resolved. The CDR3 is 13 residues long. Deletions cut 3 bases from V and 1 base from J, with 7 bases between. The V gene's germline CDR1 is SNHLY and CDR2 FYNNEI. The CDR3 protein is CASSDNVSYEQYF. For the CDR3, the DNA is TGTGCCAGCAGTGATAATGTTTCCTACGAGCAGTACTTC. Based on the CDR3 plus reference TRBV2 and TRBJ2-7, the full variable domain is EPEVTQTPSHQVTQMGQEVILRCVPISNHLYFYWYRQILGQKVEFLVSFYNNEISEKSEIFDDQFSVERPDGSNFTLKIRSTKLEDSAMYFCASSDNVSYEQYFGPGTRLTVT.

This clonotype was counted ten times or more. The chain has TRBV5-1 and TRBJ2-1, with a tentative D call TRBD2 (5 bases). This CDR3 spans 15 amino acids. Germline V gene lookup returns CDR1 SGHRS and CDR2 YFSETQ. Trimming removed 0 bases at V and 6 bases at J, with 13 bases between. The CDR3 sequence: CASSLAVLASNEQFF. Here the CDR3 DNA reads TGCGCCAGCAGCTTGGCCGTTCTAGCAAGCAATGAGCAGTTCTTC.

This clonotype was counted many times. V is TRBV28 and J is TRBJ2-7; 8 bases line up with TRBD1. The V segment lost 2 bases and the J segment 5 bases; nucleotides outside the gene matches: 5. This CDR3 contains 14 residues. The germline V gene has CDR1 MDHEN and CDR2 SYDVKM. The CDR3 loop reads CASSLGDRLHEQYF. The CDR3 DNA sequence: TGTGCCAGCAGTTTAGGGGACAGGTTACACGAGCAGTACTTC. The full variable domain, rest sourced from reference TRBV28 and TRBJ2-7, is DVKVTQSSRYLVKRTGEKVFLECVQDMDHENMFWYRQDPGLGLRLIYFSYDVKMKEKGDIPEGYSVSREKKERFSLILESASTNQTSMYLCASSLGDRLHEQYFGPGTRLTVT.

This clonotype was detected only a few times. This rearrangement joins TRBV7-3 to TRBJ1-1; 9 bases map to TRBD1. Germline V lookup: CDR1 SGHTA, CDR2 FQGTGA. The ends lost 3 bases at V and 11 bases at J; junction bases unmatched: 13. This CDR3 comprises 15 residues. The CDR3 DNA reads TGTGCCAGCAGCTTTTCCAGGGGACAGGGAAGCGAGGCTTTCTTT. Protein: CASSFSRGQGSEAFF. The whole variable domain, remainder taken from reference TRBV7-3 and TRBJ1-1, is GAGVSQTPSNKVTEKGKYVELRCDPISGHTALYWYRQSLGQGPEFLIYFQGTGAADDSGLPNDRFFAVRPEGSVSTLKIQRTERGDSAVYLCASSFSRGQGSEAFFGQGTRLTVV.

At least ten counts were recorded for this clonotype. The V and J genes are TRBV18 and TRBJ2-5, with no clear D. Trimming took 6 bases from V and 5 from J, leaving 13 bases between them. Per the germline V gene, CDR1 is KGHSH and CDR2 is LQKENI. CDR3 length: 13 residues. The CDR3 DNA reads TGTGCCAGCTCCCCCGGACGGTGGGAGACCCAGTACTTC. It encodes CASSPGRWETQYF.

At least ten counts were recorded for this clonotype. The genes are TRBV6-1 and TRBJ1-5, with D possibly TRBD1 on 6 matching bases. This CDR3 comprises 15 residues. V lost 6 bases and J lost 7, with 19 bases in between. CDR1 and CDR2 (germline): MNHNS, SASEGT. CDR3 nucleotides: TGTGCCAGCAGCAGTGAAGGGGGGGGCTGGCAGCCCCAGCATTTT. Translation gives CASSSEGGGWQPQHF.

The table lists this clonotype with many counts. The chain joins TRBV7-9 to TRBJ1-4, with 8 bases identical to TRBD1. This CDR3 has 13 amino acids. Germline CDR1 and CDR2: SEHNR and FQNEAQ (reference sequence). V gave up 5 bases and J gave up 12 bases; unmatched junction bases: 8. The CDR3 nucleotides are TGTGCCAGCAGCAAGCGCGACAGGGGTCAACTGTTTTTT. It codes for CASSKRDRGQLFF.

This clonotype appeared a few times. CDR3 sequence: CASSESGTGRNQPQHF. The CDR3 nucleotides are TGTGCCAGCAGTGAATCCGGGACAGGGCGCAATCAGCCCCAGCATTTT. The chain has TRBV25-1 and TRBJ1-5; 9 bases agree with TRBD1. The V and J ends lost 1 base and 2 bases, in that order; junction bases with no gene match: 3. CDR3 size: 16 residues. Germline CDR1 MGHDK, CDR2 SYGVNS.

At least ten counts were recorded for this clonotype. The V and J genes are TRBV5-6 and TRBJ2-7; D possibly corresponds to TRBD1 (6 bases). In germline, CDR1 is SGHDT, CDR2 YYEEEE. This CDR3 spans 17 amino acids. V was cut by 0 bases and J by 6 bases, with 22 bases left in between. CDR3 sequence reads: CASSLVLAGDYMGEQYF. The CDR3 coding sequence is TGTGCCAGCAGCTTGGTGTTGGCAGGGGATTATATGGGCGAGCAGTACTTC.

This clonotype was recorded a few times. This chain links TRBV19 with TRBJ2-2; 7 bases match TRBD2. Germline CDR1 LNHDA, CDR2 SQIVND (reference sequence). Trimming at V came to 3 bases and at J to 7 bases, leaving 2 bases not matched to a gene. The CDR3 has 13 amino acids. CDR3: CASSMTSSGELFF. The CDR3 bases are TGTGCCAGTAGTATGACTAGCAGCGGGGAGCTGTTTTTT.